Shown below are 5 T cell receptor beta chains from a single sample sequenced in a study of T cells in Graves' hyperthyroidism and ophthalmopathy. What was amplified from RNA transcripts were TCR beta CDR3 regions. HTBI primers were the set used in a first-round RT-PCR of the TCR CDR3. TCRdb fed the multiplex PCR reads into MiXCR, producing one record per CDR3 protein. The sample lists around 440,000 distinct CDR3 sequences; around 16% were seen once. Sequencing was carried out using blood. The receptors shown here come from a woman aged 18-35 years with Graves' hyperthyroidism.

This chain links TRBV2 with TRBJ2-1, with 10 nucleotides matching TRBD2. CDR1 is SNHLY and CDR2 is FYNNEI in the germline V gene. Trimming at V came to 6 bases and at J to 6 bases, leaving 5 bases not matched to a gene. This CDR3 comprises 14 residues. The CDR3 sequence: CASSPRLAGNEQFF. CDR3 in DNA: TGTGCCAGCAGCCCCAGACTAGCGGGCAATGAGCAGTTCTTC.

This clonotype showed up many times. The V gene is TRBV6-1, the J gene TRBJ2-7, with a possible D match to TRBD1 (6 bases). Germline values: CDR1 MNHNS, CDR2 SASEGT. This CDR3 has 14 residues. Trimming shortened V by 5 bases and J by 3 bases, and 14 bases separated the two germline ends. CDR3 DNA: TGTGCCAGCAGTTTAGGACAGTACCACTACGAGCAGTACTTC. Translating gives CASSLGQYHYEQYF.

This clonotype was observed a few times. V gene TRBV6-2 or TRBV6-3 combines with J gene TRBJ2-2; 9 bases map to TRBD1. The CDR3 is 18 amino acids. Germline V CDR1 and CDR2: MNHEY, SVGEGT. J gave up 5 bases and V 2 bases, and 12 bases lay outside the gene matches. CDR3 amino acids: CASSYLPAGTGRTGELFF. The DNA of the CDR3 is TGTGCCAGCAGTTACCTTCCCGCCGGGACAGGGAGGACCGGGGAGCTGTTTTTT.

This clonotype was seen ten or more times. The gene calls are TRBV10-3 and TRBJ2-5, with 8 bases fitting TRBD1. There are 17 residues in the CDR3. The germline V gene encodes CDR1 ENHRY and CDR2 SYGVKD. The junction had 9 bases not matched to a gene; V was cut back by 2 bases and J by 1 base. CDR3 amino acids: CAISEPGQGRAQETQYF. CDR3 bases: TGTGCCATCAGTGAGCCAGGACAGGGAAGGGCCCAAGAGACCCAGTACTTC.

The genes are TRBV4-2 and TRBJ2-6, with D maybe TRBD2 (7 bases). Trimming removed 6 bases from V and 2 bases from J, with 17 bases in between. CDR1 is LGHNA, CDR2 YNFKEQ, per germline. The CDR3 covers 17 residues. The CDR3 DNA reads as TGTGCCAGCAGTTCTAGGGGGGGTGTGGCTGGGGCCAACGTCCTGACTTTC. It encodes CASSSRGGVAGANVLTF.